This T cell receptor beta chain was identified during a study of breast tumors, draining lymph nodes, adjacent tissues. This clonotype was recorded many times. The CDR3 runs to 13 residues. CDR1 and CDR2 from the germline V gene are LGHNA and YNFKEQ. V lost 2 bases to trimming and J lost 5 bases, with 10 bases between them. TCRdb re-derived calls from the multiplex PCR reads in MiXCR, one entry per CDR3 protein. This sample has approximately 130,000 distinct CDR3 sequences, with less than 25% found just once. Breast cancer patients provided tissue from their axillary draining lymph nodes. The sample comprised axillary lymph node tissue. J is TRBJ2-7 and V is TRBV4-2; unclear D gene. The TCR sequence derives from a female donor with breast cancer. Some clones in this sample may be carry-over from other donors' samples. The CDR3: CASSQSLLDEQYF. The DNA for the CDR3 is TGTGCCAGCAGCCAAAGCCTGTTGGACGAGCAGTACTTC.